This T cell receptor beta chain was captured by sequencing in a study of OX40 agonist ivuxolimab in advanced cancers. Study information: Males comprised roughly four fifths of the group, whose mean age was roughly 60 years (range roughly 20 to 90). General study points: By week 6 at 0.1 to 3.0 mg/kg, blood CD4+ and CD8+ T cells had expanded clonally.

V lost 2 bases and J 7 bases, leaving 8 bases between the germline ends. CDR1 and CDR2 from the germline V gene are MDHEN and SYDVKM. CDR3 length equals 12 residues. This clone showed up many times. The antigen is unknown. Data came from immunoSEQ multiplex PCR; TCRdb stores just in-frame clones and leaves some out. The repertoire consists of 65,000 to 90,000 clones, with 91% occurring once and the leading ten covering 2.3%. The rearrangement uses TRBV28 and TRBJ1-2; D remains ambiguous. Material: CD4+ or CD8+ T cells sorted from blood, obtained in a trial of the OX40 agonist ivuxolimab. This clonotype originated in an adult with an advanced solid tumor such as melanoma, head and neck, liver or kidney cancer. The CDR3 region has the DNA TGTGCCAGCAGTTTAGTGAACGGTGGCTACACCTTC. Translating gives CASSLVNGGYTF.